This T cell receptor beta chain was sequenced in a study of cytomegalovirus exposure and HLA in healthy donors. Primers for the PCR totalled 60 Vbeta and 13 Jbeta. Here immunoSEQ multiplex PCR was the method, and the copy in TCRdb shows in-frame clones only, minus some. The profile shows about 160,000 clones, around 80% of them singletons. Study conclusions and caveats: Prior analysis indicated that the majority of TCR beta V segments exhibited productivity approximately 87% or approximately 30% of the time. Whilst most TCR sequences proved rare, a subset of public TCRs occurred across many donors.

The donors were healthy bone marrow donors. Notes on this clone: Antigen unknown.

Per germline, CDR1 MDHEN and CDR2 SYDVKM. The CDR3 runs to 12 residues. The V gene lost 6 bases and the J gene lost 7 bases, with 12 bases spanning the gap. The rearrangement uses TRBV28 and TRBJ1-1, with D maybe TRBD1 (5 bases). The sample consisted of PBMCs. The sequence was obtained from a man aged 30 to 39 in good health and CMV-seronegative. CDR3: CASRDLRGEAFF. CDR3 sequence (DNA): TGTGCCAGCAGAGACCTTAGGGGTGAAGCTTTCTTT.